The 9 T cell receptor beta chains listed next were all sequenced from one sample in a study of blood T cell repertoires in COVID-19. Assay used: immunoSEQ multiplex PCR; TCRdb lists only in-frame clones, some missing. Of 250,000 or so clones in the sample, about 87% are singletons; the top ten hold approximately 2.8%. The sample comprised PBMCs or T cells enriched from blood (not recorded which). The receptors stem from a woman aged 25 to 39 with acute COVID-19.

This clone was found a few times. Here the CDR3 reads CASSSPGNYGYTF. CDR3 DNA: TGTGCCAGCAGCTCCCCCGGGAACTATGGCTACACCTTC. The chain carries TRBV7-6 and TRBJ1-2, with D hard to call. The V gene's germline CDR1 is SGHVS and CDR2 FNYEAQ. The CDR3 has 13 amino acids. The V and J ends lost 4 bases and 2 bases respectively, with 8 bases between them. The full variable domain, with the rest looked up from reference TRBV7-6 and TRBJ1-2, is GAGVSQSPRYKVTKRGQDVALRCDPISGHVSLYWYRQALGQGPEFLTYFNYEAQQDKSGLPNDRFSAERPEGSISTLTIQRTEQRDSAMYRCASSSPGNYGYTFGSGTRLTVV.

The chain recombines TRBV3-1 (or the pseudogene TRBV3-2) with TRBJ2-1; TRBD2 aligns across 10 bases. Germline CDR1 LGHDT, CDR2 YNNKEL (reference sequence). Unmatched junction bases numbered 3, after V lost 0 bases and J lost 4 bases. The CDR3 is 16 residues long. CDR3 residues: CASSQEGAGGYNEQFF. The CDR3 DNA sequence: TGTGCCAGCAGCCAAGAAGGAGCGGGGGGGTACAATGAGCAGTTCTTC.

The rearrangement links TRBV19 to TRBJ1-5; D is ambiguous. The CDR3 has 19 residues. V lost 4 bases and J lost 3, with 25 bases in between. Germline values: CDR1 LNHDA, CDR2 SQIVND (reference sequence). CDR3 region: CASSTHLRSYEIFNQPQHF. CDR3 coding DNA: TGTGCCAGTAGTACTCACCTGAGAAGCTACGAGATCTTCAATCAGCCCCAGCATTTT.

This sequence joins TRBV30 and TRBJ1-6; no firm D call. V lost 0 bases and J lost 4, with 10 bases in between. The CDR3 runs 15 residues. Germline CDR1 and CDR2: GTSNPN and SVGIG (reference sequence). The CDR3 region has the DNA TGTGCCTGGAGTGTATCCAAGCGGTATAATTCACCCCTCCACTTT. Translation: CAWSVSKRYNSPLHF. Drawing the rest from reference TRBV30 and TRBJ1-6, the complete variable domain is SQTIHQWPATLVQPVGSPLSLECTVEGTSNPNLYWYRQAAGRGLQLLFYSVGIGQISSEVPQNLSASRPQDRQFILSSKKLLLSDSGFYLCAWSVSKRYNSPLHFGNGTRLTVT.

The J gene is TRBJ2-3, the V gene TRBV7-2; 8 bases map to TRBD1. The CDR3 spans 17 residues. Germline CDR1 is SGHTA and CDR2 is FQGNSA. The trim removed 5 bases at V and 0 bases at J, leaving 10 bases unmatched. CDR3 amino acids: CASSPGTGLLSTDTQYF. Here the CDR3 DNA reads TGTGCCAGCAGCCCCGGGACAGGACTTCTGAGCACAGATACGCAGTATTTT.

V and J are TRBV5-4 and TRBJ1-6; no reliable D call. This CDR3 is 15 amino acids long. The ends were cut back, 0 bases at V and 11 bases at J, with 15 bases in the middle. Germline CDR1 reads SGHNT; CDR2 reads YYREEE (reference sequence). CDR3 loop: CASSLVIGAEAPLHF. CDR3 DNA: TGTGCCAGCAGCTTGGTGATAGGAGCCGAAGCACCCCTCCACTTT.

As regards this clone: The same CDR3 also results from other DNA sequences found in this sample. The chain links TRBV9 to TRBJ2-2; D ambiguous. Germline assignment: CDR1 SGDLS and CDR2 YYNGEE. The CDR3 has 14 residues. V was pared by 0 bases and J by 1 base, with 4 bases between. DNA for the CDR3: TGTGCCAGCAGCGTAGGTCAGAACACCGGGGAGCTGTTTTTT. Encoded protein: CASSVGQNTGELFF.

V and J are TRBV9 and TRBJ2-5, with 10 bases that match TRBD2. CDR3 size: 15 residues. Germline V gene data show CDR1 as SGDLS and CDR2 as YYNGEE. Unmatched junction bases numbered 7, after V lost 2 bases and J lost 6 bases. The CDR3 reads CASSVGLAVLQTQYF. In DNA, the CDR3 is TGTGCCAGCAGCGTCGGACTAGCGGTTCTACAGACCCAGTACTTC.

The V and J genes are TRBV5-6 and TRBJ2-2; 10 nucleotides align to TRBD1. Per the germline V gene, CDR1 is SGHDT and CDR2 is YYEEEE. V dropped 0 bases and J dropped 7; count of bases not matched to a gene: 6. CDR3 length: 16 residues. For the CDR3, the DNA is TGTGCCAGCAGCTTGGTTGACAGGGGGCTTGGCGGGGAGCTGTTTTTT. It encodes CASSLVDRGLGGELFF.